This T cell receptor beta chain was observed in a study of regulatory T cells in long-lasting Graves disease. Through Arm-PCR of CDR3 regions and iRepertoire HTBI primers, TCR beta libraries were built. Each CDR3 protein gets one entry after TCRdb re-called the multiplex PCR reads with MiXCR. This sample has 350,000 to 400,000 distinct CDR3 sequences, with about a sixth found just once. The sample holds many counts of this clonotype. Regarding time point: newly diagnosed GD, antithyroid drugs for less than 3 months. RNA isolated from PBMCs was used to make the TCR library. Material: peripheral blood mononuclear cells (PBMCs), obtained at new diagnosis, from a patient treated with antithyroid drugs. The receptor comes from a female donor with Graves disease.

Here the CDR3 reads CSASGFLAGGPSSYNEQFF. CDR3 in DNA: TGCAGTGCTAGTGGTTTCCTAGCGGGGGGTCCTAGCTCCTACAATGAGCAGTTCTTC. The J gene is TRBJ2-1, the V gene TRBV20-1, with 11 bases lining up with TRBD2. The CDR3 length is 19 residues. V was clipped by 3 bases and J by 0 bases; unmatched bases: 13. CDR1 is DFQATT and CDR2 is SNEGSKA in the germline V gene (reference sequence).